A single sample gave rise to the 12 T cell receptor beta chains below, sequenced in a study of cytomegalovirus exposure and HLA in healthy donors. The PCR employed 60 Vbeta primers together with 13 Jbeta primers. The assay was immunoSEQ multiplex PCR, and TCRdb's table has in-frame clones only and misses some. The repertoire consists of about 99,000 clones, with 78% occurring once and the leading ten covering 1.5% to 2%. The specimen sequenced was PBMCs. All receptors come from a woman between 40 and 50 years old in good health and CMV-seronegative.

This clone was seen a handful of times. The V and J genes are TRBV5-1 and TRBJ2-7, with 9 bases lining up with TRBD1. CDR1 is SGHRS, CDR2 YFSETQ, per germline. V lost 6 bases and J lost 3; bases outside the gene matches: 13. The CDR3 is 16 amino acids. This CDR3 is CASTEGVGTGSYEQYF. The CDR3 DNA reads as TGCGCCAGCACAGAGGGGGTCGGGACAGGGAGCTACGAGCAGTACTTC.

The V call is TRBV7-9, the J call TRBJ2-1; perhaps TRBD2 as D (5 bases). Germline CDR1 and CDR2: SEHNR and FQNEAQ (reference sequence). V was cut by 3 bases and J by 6 bases, with 12 bases left in between. The CDR3 is made up of 14 amino acids. CDR3 DNA: TGTGCCAGCAGCTTGGGGAGAATGGTCAATGAGCAGTTCTTC. Residues: CASSLGRMVNEQFF.

The chain carries TRBV19 and TRBJ1-5, with D possibly TRBD1 on 5 matching bases. Germline assignment: CDR1 LNHDA and CDR2 SQIVND (reference sequence). Trimming cost V 8 bases and J 2 bases, with 16 bases left between them. The CDR3 totals 15 residues. CDR3 DNA: TGTGCCAGTGCTATTCAGGGAACGGGCAATCAGCCCCAGCATTTT. Translation gives CASAIQGTGNQPQHF.

This chain links TRBV5-4 with TRBJ2-7; tentatively, D is TRBD1 (6 bases). The CDR3 is made up of 13 amino acids. Trimming stripped 3 bases from V and 1 base from J, with 8 bases between. The germline gives CDR1 SGHNT, CDR2 YYREEE (reference sequence). CDR3 loop: CASSYRESYEQYF. As DNA, the CDR3 is TGTGCCAGCAGCTACAGGGAGTCCTACGAGCAGTACTTC.

The chain combines TRBV7-6 with TRBJ2-7, with unresolved D. The length of the CDR3 is 13 residues. CDR1 is SGHVS and CDR2 is FNYEAQ in the germline V gene. Trimming stripped 2 bases from V and 3 bases from J, with 8 bases between. The chain's CDR3 is CASSLSPGYEQYF. The CDR3 coding sequence is TGTGCCAGCAGCTTAAGTCCGGGCTACGAGCAGTACTTC.

The chain joins TRBV5-5 to TRBJ1-2; 9 bases agree with TRBD1. The ends lost 4 bases at V and 4 bases at J; junction bases unmatched: 5. In germline, CDR1 is SGHKS, CDR2 YYEKEE (reference sequence). This CDR3 has 14 amino acids. The CDR3 spells CASSPGQGSYGYTF. CDR3 bases: TGTGCCAGCAGCCCTGGACAGGGGTCCTATGGCTACACCTTC. Full variable domain (missing parts from reference TRBV5-5 and TRBJ1-2): DAGVTQSPTHLIKTRGQQVTLRCSPISGHKSVSWYQQVLGQGPQFIFQYYEKEERGRGNFPDRFSARQFPNYSSELNVNALLLGDSALYLCASSPGQGSYGYTFGSGTRLTVV.

The J gene is TRBJ2-7, the V gene TRBV21-1; no check of the table's D call, TRBD2, against the DNA was made. TRBV21-1 is labeled a pseudogene. This CDR3 contains 15 residues. The CDR3 loop reads CASIGLAGFRPEQYF. The CDR3 DNA sequence: TGTGCCAGCATAGGACTAGCGGGATTTCGTCCCGAGCAGTACTTC.

The rearrangement links TRBV7-3 to TRBJ2-2; D might be TRBD2 (5 bases). V was pared by 4 bases and J by 4 bases, with 10 bases between. The germline gives CDR1 SGHTA, CDR2 FQGTGA. The CDR3 sequence is 14 residues long. The chain's CDR3 is CASSSQTITGELFF. CDR3 nucleotides: TGTGCCAGCAGCTCTCAGACTATCACCGGGGAGCTGTTTTTT. The full variable domain, rest sourced from reference TRBV7-3 and TRBJ2-2, is GAGVSQTPSNKVTEKGKYVELRCDPISGHTALYWYRQSLGQGPEFLIYFQGTGAADDSGLPNDRFFAVRPEGSVSTLKIQRTERGDSAVYLCASSSQTITGELFFGEGSRLTVL.

The V and J genes are TRBV10-3 and TRBJ2-5, with D possibly TRBD2 on 6 matching bases. The DNA end favors TRBJ2-7, so the J call may be wrong. The CDR3 consists of 14 residues. The germline V gene encodes CDR1 ENHRY and CDR2 SYGVKD. The CDR3 DNA follows: TGTGCCATCAGACCTCGGGACTCTCCCTACGAGCAGTACTTC. This translates into CAIRPRDSPYEQYF.

The chain is built from TRBV4-3 and TRBJ1-2, with TRBD1 as a possible D gene (5 bases). The germline V gene encodes CDR1 LGHNA and CDR2 YSLEER. Trimming took 0 bases from V and 8 from J, leaving 22 bases between them. The CDR3 covers 17 residues. The CDR3 loop reads CASSQETGSRGGRGYTF. For the CDR3, the DNA is TGCGCCAGCAGCCAAGAAACTGGATCGAGGGGAGGACGCGGCTACACCTTC.

The V call is TRBV27, the J call TRBJ2-7; D might be TRBD2 (6 bases). The CDR3 spans 14 residues. The V and J ends lost 2 bases and 5 bases respectively, with 13 bases between them. CDR1 is MNHEY, CDR2 SMNVEV, per germline (reference sequence). For the CDR3, the DNA is TGTGCCAGCAGTTTACGGGCGGGGTACGACGAGCAGTACTTC. This encodes CASSLRAGYDEQYF.

This clone appeared a single time. The chain links TRBV19 to TRBJ2-1; D possibly corresponds to TRBD1 (6 bases). The CDR3 totals 15 residues. Trimming cost V 0 bases and J 7 bases, with 13 bases left between them. The germline V gene encodes CDR1 LNHDA and CDR2 SQIVND (reference sequence). For the CDR3, the DNA is TGTGCCAGTAGTATAGACAGGGGCATAGGGAATGAGCAGTTCTTC. This codes for CASSIDRGIGNEQFF.